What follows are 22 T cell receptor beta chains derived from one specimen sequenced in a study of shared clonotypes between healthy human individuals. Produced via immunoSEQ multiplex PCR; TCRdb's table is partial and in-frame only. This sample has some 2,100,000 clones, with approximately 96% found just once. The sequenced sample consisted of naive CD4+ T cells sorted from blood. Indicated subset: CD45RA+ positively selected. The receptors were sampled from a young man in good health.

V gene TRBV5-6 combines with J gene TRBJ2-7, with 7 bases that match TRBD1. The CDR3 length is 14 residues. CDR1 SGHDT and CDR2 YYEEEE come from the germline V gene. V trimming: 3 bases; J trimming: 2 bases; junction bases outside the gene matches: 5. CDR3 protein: CASSWGDRAYEQYF. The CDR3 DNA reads TGTGCCAGCAGCTGGGGCGACAGGGCCTACGAGCAGTACTTC. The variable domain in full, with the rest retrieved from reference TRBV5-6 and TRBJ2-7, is DAGVTQSPTHLIKTRGQQVTLRCSPKSGHDTVSWYQQALGQGPQFIFQYYEEEERQRGNFPDRFSGHQFPNYSSELNVNALLLGDSALYLCASSWGDRAYEQYFGPGTRLTVT.

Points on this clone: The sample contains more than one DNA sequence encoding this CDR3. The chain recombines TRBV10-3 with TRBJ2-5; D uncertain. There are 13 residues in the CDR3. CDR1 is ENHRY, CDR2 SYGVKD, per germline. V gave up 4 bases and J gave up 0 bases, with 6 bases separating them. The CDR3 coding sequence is TGTGCCATCAGTGCCGGAGACCAAGAGACCCAGTACTTC. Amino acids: CAISAGDQETQYF.

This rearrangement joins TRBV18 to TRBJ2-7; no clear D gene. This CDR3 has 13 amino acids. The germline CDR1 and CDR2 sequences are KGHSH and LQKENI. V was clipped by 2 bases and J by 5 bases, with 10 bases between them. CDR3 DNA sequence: TGTGCCAGCTCACCAGGGGTAGTGAACGAGCAGTACTTC. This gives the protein CASSPGVVNEQYF.

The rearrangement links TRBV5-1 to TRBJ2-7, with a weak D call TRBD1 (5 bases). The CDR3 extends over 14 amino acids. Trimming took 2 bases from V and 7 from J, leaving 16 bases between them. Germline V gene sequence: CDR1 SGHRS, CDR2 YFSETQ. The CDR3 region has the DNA TGCGCCAGCAGCTTTGGCCCAGGGATTAGTGAGCAGTACTTC. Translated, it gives CASSFGPGISEQYF.

The CDR3 loop reads CASGLATVREQYF. CDR3 DNA sequence: TGTGCTAGTGGTTTGGCGACAGTGCGGGAGCAGTACTTC. This chain uses TRBV12-5 with TRBJ2-7; D possibly corresponds to TRBD1 (5 bases). V lost 1 base, J lost 7 bases, and 11 bases lay in between. This CDR3 is built from 13 residues. Germline CDR1 LGHNT, CDR2 FRNRAP.

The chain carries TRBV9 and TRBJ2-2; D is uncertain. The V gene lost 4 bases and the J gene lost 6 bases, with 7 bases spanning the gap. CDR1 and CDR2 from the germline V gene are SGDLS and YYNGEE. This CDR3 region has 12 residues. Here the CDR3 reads CASSHPPGELFF. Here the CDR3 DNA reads TGTGCCAGCAGCCACCCGCCCGGGGAGCTGTTTTTT. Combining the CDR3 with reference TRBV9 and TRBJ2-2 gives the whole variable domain DSGVTQTPKHLITATGQRVTLRCSPRSGDLSVYWYQQSLDQGLQFLIQYYNGEERAKGNILERFSAQQFPDLHSELNLSSLELGDSALYFCASSHPPGELFFGEGSRLTVL.

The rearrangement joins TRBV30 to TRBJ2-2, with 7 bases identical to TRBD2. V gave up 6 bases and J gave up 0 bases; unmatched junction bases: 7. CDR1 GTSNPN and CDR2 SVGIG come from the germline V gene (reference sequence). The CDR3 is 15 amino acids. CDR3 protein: CACTLAPTNTGELFF. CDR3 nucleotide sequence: TGTGCCTGCACACTAGCGCCAACGAACACCGGGGAGCTGTTTTTT.

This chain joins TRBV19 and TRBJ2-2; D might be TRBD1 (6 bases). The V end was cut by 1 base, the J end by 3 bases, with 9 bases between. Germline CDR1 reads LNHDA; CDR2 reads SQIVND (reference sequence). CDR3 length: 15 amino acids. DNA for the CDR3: TGTGCCAGTAGTATAGGGACAGAATACACCGGGGAGCTGTTTTTT. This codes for CASSIGTEYTGELFF.

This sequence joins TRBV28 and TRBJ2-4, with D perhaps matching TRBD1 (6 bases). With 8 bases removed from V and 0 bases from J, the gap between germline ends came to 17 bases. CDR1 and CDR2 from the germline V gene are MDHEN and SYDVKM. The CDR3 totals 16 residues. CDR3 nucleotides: TGTGCCAGCTCAGCCCCCGGACAGATAGCCAAAAACATTCAGTACTTC. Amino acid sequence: CASSAPGQIAKNIQYF. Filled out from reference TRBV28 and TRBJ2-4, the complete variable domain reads DVKVTQSSRYLVKRTGEKVFLECVQDMDHENMFWYRQDPGLGLRLIYFSYDVKMKEKGDIPEGYSVSREKKERFSLILESASTNQTSMYLCASSAPGQIAKNIQYFGAGTRLSVL.

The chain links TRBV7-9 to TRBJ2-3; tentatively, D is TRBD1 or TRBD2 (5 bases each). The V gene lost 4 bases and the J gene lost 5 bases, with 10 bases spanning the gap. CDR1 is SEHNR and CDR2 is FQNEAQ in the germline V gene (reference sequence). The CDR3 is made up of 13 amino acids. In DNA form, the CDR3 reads TGTGCCAGCAGCTACGGGACCCTAGATACGCAGTATTTT. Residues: CASSYGTLDTQYF.

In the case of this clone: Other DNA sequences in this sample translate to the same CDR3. The CDR3 sequence is CASSLTVPYEQYF. The CDR3 DNA sequence: TGTGCCAGCAGTTTAACCGTTCCCTACGAGCAGTACTTC. The chain combines TRBV28 with TRBJ2-7; D is unclear. Trimming left V 2 bases short and J 2 bases short, with 7 bases between. This CDR3 has 13 residues. Germline loops: CDR1 MDHEN, CDR2 SYDVKM.

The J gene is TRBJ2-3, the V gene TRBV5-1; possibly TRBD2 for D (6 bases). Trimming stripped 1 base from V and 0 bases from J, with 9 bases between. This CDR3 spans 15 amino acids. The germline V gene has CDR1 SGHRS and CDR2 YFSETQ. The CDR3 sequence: CASSLTSSSTDTQYF. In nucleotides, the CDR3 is TGCGCCAGCAGCTTGACTAGCTCTAGCACAGATACGCAGTATTTT.

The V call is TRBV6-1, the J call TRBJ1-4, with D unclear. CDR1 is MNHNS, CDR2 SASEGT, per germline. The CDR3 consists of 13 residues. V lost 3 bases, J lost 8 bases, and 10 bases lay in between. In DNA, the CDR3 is TGTGCCAGCAGTGAGTCAGCCGAAGAAAAACTGTTTTTT. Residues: CASSESAEEKLFF.

The CDR3 DNA follows: TGTGCCAGCAGCACCTTACCGAGAACCCGGGGGCCTAGCACAGATACGCAGTATTTT. It is translated as CASSTLPRTRGPSTDTQYF. J is TRBJ2-3 and V is TRBV7-9; D may match TRBD1 or TRBD2 (6 bases each). The V and J ends lost 5 bases and 0 bases respectively, with 24 bases between them. This CDR3 region has 19 residues. Germline CDR1 and CDR2: SEHNR and FQNEAQ (reference sequence).

CDR3: CASSEPDRQGSGNTIYF. DNA for the CDR3: TGTGCCAGCAGCGAGCCCGACCGGCAGGGCTCTGGAAACACCATATATTTT. This chain links TRBV9 with TRBJ1-3, with D perhaps matching TRBD1 (5 bases). Germline V lookup: CDR1 SGDLS, CDR2 YYNGEE. V lost 3 bases and J 0 bases, leaving 16 bases between the germline ends. This CDR3 is built from 17 residues.

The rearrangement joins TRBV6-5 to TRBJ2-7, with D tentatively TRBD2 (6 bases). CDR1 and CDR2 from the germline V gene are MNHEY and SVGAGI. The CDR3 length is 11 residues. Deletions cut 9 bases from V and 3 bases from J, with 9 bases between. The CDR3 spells CASQGLYEQYF. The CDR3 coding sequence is TGTGCCAGTCAGGGACTCTACGAGCAGTACTTC.

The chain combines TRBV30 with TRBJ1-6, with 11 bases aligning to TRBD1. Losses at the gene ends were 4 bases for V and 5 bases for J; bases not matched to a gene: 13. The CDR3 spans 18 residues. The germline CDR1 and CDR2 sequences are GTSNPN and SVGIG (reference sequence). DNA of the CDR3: TGTGCCTGGATTCCACCGGGACAGGGGGGAAAGGATAATTCACCCCTCCACTTT. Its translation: CAWIPPGQGGKDNSPLHF.

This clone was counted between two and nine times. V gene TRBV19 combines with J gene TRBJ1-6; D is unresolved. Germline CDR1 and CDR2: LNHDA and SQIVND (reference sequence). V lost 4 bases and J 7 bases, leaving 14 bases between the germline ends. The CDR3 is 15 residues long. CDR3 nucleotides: TGTGCCAGTAGTACGGACCGGACGGGGAATTCACCCCTCCACTTT. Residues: CASSTDRTGNSPLHF.

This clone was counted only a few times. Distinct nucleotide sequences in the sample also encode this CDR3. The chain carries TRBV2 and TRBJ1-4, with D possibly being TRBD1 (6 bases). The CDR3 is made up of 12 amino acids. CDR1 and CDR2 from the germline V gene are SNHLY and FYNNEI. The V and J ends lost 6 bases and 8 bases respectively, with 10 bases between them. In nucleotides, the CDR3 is TGTGCCAGCAGACAGGGTAGGGAAAAACTGTTTTTT. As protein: CASRQGREKLFF.

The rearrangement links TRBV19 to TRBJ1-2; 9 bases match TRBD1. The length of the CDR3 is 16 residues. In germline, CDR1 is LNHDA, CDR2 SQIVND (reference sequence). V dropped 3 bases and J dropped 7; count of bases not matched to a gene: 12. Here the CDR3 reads CASSMEGTGTLGGYTF. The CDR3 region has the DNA TGTGCCAGTAGTATGGAAGGGACAGGGACTCTAGGTGGCTACACCTTC.

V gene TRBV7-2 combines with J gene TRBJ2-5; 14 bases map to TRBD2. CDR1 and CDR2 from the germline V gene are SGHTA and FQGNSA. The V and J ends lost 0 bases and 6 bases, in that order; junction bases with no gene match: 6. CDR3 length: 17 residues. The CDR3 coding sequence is TGTGCCAGCAGCTTAGCGGGACTAGCGGGAGTAAGACAGACCCAGTACTTC. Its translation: CASSLAGLAGVRQTQYF.

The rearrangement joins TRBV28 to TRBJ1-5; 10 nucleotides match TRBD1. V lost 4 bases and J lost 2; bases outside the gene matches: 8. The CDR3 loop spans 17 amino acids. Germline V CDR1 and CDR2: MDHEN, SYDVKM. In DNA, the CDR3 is TGTGCCAGCAGTTCCCCCACCGGGACAGGGGGCAATCAGCCCCAGCATTTT. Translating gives CASSSPTGTGGNQPQHF.